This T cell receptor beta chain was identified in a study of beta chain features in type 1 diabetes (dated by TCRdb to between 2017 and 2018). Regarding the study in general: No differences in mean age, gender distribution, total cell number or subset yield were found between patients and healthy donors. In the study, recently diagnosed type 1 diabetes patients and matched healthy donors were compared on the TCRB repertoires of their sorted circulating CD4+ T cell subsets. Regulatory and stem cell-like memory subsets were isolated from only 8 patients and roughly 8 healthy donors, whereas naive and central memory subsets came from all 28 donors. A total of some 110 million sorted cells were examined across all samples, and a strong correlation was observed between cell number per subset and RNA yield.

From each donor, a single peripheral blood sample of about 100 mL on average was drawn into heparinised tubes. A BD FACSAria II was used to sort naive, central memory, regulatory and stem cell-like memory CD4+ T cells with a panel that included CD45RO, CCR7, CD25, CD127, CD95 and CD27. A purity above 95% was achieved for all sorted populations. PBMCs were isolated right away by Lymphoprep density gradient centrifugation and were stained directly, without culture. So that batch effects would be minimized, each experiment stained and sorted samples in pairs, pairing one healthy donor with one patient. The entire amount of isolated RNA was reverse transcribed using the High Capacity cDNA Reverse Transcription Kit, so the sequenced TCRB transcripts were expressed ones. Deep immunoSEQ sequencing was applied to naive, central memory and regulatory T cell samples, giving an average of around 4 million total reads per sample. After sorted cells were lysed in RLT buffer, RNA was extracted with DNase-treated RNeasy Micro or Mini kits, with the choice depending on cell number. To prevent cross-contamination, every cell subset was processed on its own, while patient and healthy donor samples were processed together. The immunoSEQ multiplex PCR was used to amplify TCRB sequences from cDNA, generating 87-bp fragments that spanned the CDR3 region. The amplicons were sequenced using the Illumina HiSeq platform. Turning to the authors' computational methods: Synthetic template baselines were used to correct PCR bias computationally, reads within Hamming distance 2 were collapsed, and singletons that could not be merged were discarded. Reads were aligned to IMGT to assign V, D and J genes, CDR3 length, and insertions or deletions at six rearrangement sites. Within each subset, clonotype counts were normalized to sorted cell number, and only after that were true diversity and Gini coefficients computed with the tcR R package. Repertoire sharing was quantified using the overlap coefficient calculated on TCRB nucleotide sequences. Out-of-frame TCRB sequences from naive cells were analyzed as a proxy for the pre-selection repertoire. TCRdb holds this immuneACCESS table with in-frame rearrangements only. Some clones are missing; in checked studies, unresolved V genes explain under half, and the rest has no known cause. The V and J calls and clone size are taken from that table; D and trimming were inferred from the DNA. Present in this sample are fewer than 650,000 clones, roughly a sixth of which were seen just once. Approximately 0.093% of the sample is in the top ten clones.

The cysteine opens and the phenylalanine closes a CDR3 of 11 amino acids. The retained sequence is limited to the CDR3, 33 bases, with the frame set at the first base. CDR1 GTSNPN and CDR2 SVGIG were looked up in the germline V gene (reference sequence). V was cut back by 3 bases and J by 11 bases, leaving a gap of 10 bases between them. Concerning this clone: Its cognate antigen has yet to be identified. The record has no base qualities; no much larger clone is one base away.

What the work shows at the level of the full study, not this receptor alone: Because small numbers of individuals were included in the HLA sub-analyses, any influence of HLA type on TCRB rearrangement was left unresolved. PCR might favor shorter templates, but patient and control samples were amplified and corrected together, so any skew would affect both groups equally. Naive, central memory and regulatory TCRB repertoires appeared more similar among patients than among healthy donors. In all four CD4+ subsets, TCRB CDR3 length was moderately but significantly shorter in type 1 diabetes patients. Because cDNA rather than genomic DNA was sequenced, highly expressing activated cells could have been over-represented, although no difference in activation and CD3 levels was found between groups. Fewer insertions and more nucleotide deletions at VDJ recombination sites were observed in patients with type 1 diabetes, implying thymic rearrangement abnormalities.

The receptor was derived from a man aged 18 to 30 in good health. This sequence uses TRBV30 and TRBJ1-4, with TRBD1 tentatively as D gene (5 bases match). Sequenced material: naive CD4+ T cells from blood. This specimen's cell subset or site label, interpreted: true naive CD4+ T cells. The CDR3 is CAWSQGSKLFF. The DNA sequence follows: TGTGCCTGGAGCCAGGGTTCGAAACTGTTTTTT.